These 11 T cell receptor beta chains were all obtained from the same sample, sequenced in a study of blood T cell repertoires in COVID-19. Some clones are missing from TCRdb's copy, which holds only in-frame ones; the method was immunoSEQ multiplex PCR. Here the sample spans under 85,000 clones, around 89% being singletons. Sequencing was done on a sample of peripheral blood. All receptors come from a man in his sixties or seventies with active or convalescent COVID-19.

The rearrangement uses TRBV7-9 and TRBJ2-6; D perhaps matches TRBD1 (6 bases). The germline V gene has CDR1 SEHNR and CDR2 FQNEAQ (reference sequence). There are 16 residues in the CDR3. The V end was cut by 5 bases, the J end by 3 bases, with 14 bases between. The CDR3, as DNA: TGTGCCAGCAGCCTCTCCAGGGGATATGGGGCCAACGTCCTGACTTTC. Translating gives CASSLSRGYGANVLTF.

V gene TRBV7-2 combines with J gene TRBJ1-2; no firm D call. Between the trimmed V and J ends, which lost 1 base and 4 bases, there was a span of 4 bases. Germline values: CDR1 SGHTA, CDR2 FQGNSA. This CDR3 contains 12 residues. CDR3 nucleotides: TGTGCCAGCAGCTTAGGAGTCTATGGCTACACCTTC. It is translated as CASSLGVYGYTF.

The V call is TRBV7-3, the J call TRBJ2-3, with 9 bases identical to TRBD2. Germline V lookup: CDR1 SGHTA, CDR2 FQGTGA. CDR3 length: 15 amino acids. Trimming took 8 bases from V and 2 from J; bases not matched to a gene: 8. This CDR3 reads CASARGTSLTDTQYF. The CDR3 DNA reads as TGTGCCAGCGCCCGCGGGACTAGCCTCACAGATACGCAGTATTTT. The full variable domain, in which reference TRBV7-3 and TRBJ2-3 provide the parts outside the CDR3, is GAGVSQTPSNKVTEKGKYVELRCDPISGHTALYWYRQSLGQGPEFLIYFQGTGAADDSGLPNDRFFAVRPEGSVSTLKIQRTERGDSAVYLCASARGTSLTDTQYFGPGTRLTVL.

The chain links TRBV5-6 to TRBJ1-5, with D possibly being TRBD1 (5 bases). Deletions cut 4 bases from V and 6 bases from J, with 11 bases between. The CDR3 contains 13 residues. The germline V gene has CDR1 SGHDT and CDR2 YYEEEE. The CDR3 protein is CASSLGRAQPQHF. The CDR3 DNA is TGTGCCAGCAGCCTCGGCAGGGCTCAGCCCCAGCATTTT.

This clone was observed once. This chain uses TRBV20-1 with TRBJ1-1; weak D call: TRBD1 (5 bases). This CDR3 contains 11 residues. Germline values: CDR1 DFQATT, CDR2 SNEGSKA (reference sequence). V lost 8 bases to trimming and J lost 4 bases, with 11 bases between them. CDR3 DNA sequence: TGCAGTTCAGGGTTGGGCACTGAAGCTTTCTTT. Its translation: CSSGLGTEAFF.

The chain recombines TRBV10-3 with TRBJ2-1, with D maybe TRBD1 (6 bases). The V end lost 7 bases, the J end lost 1 base, and 14 bases lay between the germline ends. Germline values: CDR1 ENHRY, CDR2 SYGVKD. This CDR3 contains 15 residues. CDR3 DNA sequence: TGTGCCATCAAAGGGACACAATCTTCCTACAATGAGCAGTTCTTC. Encoded protein: CAIKGTQSSYNEQFF.

The rearrangement uses TRBV4-1 and TRBJ2-2; D perhaps matches TRBD2 (5 bases). The V and J ends lost 5 bases and 6 bases respectively, with 13 bases between them. The germline V gene has CDR1 MGHRA and CDR2 YSYEKL. The CDR3 consists of 14 residues. CDR3 amino acids: CASSYEGRAGELFF. CDR3 bases: TGCGCCAGCAGCTATGAAGGGAGAGCCGGGGAGCTGTTTTTT.

This chain connects TRBV19 to TRBJ2-7; a possible D gene is TRBD2 (5 bases). Trimming stripped 1 base from V and 7 bases from J, with 8 bases between. CDR1 is LNHDA, CDR2 SQIVND, per germline (reference sequence). The CDR3 runs 12 residues. In DNA form, the CDR3 reads TGTGCCAGTAGTATAGGAGGGTTGGAGCAGTACTTC. It codes for CASSIGGLEQYF.

The chain uses TRBV7-3 and TRBJ2-1; D gene ambiguous. The V gene's germline CDR1 is SGHTA and CDR2 FQGTGA. The CDR3 is made up of 15 amino acids. V lost 5 bases to trimming and J lost 3 bases, with 14 bases between them. The CDR3 DNA sequence: TGTGCCAGCAGCCCCCAACTCTCTCTCTACAATGAGCAGTTCTTC. Amino acids: CASSPQLSLYNEQFF.

This clone was observed once. The chain uses TRBV6-5 and TRBJ2-1; tentatively, D is TRBD2 (6 bases). The V gene lost 3 bases and the J gene lost 7 bases, with 13 bases spanning the gap. Germline CDR1 reads MNHEY; CDR2 reads SVGAGI. This CDR3 is built from 14 residues. Written as DNA, the CDR3 is TGTGCCAGCAGTTATGGGGCTGGGGGGAATGAGCAGTTCTTC. It codes for CASSYGAGGNEQFF.

The rearrangement links TRBV7-9 to TRBJ1-1, with 8 bases lining up with TRBD1. CDR1 and CDR2 (germline): SEHNR, FQNEAQ (reference sequence). The CDR3 runs to 14 residues. J lost 4 bases, V lost 1 base, and 2 bases had no gene match. CDR3 region: CASSLGQGATEAFF. The CDR3 bases are TGTGCCAGCAGCTTAGGTCAGGGGGCCACTGAAGCTTTCTTT.